The 22 T cell receptor beta chains below come from one sample, sequenced in a study of T-cell memory formation after mild COVID-19. TCRdb reprocessed the 5' RACE reads with MiXCR, giving one entry per CDR3 protein. The sample carries about 100,000 distinct CDR3 sequences, approximately 15% recorded once. The sample consisted of PBMCs or a T cell subset sorted from them (not recorded which). These receptors were taken from a man younger than 35 who had mild COVID-19 (a few samples of this study predate the infection). Cell type and time point are not known.

The sample holds a few counts of this clonotype. This chain uses TRBV7-3 with TRBJ2-1, with no clear D. Germline V gene data show CDR1 as SGHTA and CDR2 as FQGTGA. The CDR3 has 14 residues. V was shortened by 5 bases and J by 5 bases, with 13 bases between the two germline ends. Here the CDR3 DNA reads TGTGCCAGCAGCAAAACGGCGTGGGACAATGAGCAGTTCTTC. Its protein product is CASSKTAWDNEQFF.

The sample holds a few counts of this clonotype. CDR3 residues: CASSSVHSGAAPGNEQFF. The DNA of the CDR3 is TGTGCCAGCAGCTCCGTCCATTCTGGGGCCGCCCCGGGGAATGAGCAGTTCTTC. This chain connects TRBV7-2 to TRBJ2-1, with D tentatively TRBD1 or TRBD2 (5 bases each). The V end lost 4 bases, the J end lost 7 bases, and 26 bases lay between the germline ends. CDR3 length: 18 amino acids. Per the germline V gene, CDR1 is SGHTA and CDR2 is FQGNSA.

This clonotype has ten or more counts. CDR3 nucleotides: TGTGCCAGCAGCTTAGGTAACAGGGGAAGGCAGCCCCAGCATTTT. Residues: CASSLGNRGRQPQHF. This chain joins TRBV11-2 and TRBJ1-5; TRBD1 agrees at 7 bases. V shed 1 base and J 7 bases; nucleotides not matched to a gene: 7. The CDR3 covers 15 residues. Per the germline V gene, CDR1 is SGHAT and CDR2 is FQNNGV.

This clonotype has ten or more counts. The chain carries TRBV5-1 and TRBJ2-2; TRBD1 aligns across 8 bases. CDR3 size: 15 residues. Trimming took 5 bases from V and 2 from J; bases not matched to a gene: 5. Germline V lookup: CDR1 SGHRS, CDR2 YFSETQ. This CDR3 reads CASRTGTGNTGELFF. CDR3 DNA: TGCGCCAGCAGGACCGGGACAGGAAACACCGGGGAGCTGTTTTTT.

The chain links TRBV4-2 to TRBJ2-7; no clear D. The CDR3 is 14 amino acids. V lost 4 bases and J 4 bases, leaving 14 bases between the germline ends. Per the germline V gene, CDR1 is LGHNA and CDR2 is YNFKEQ. Here the CDR3 DNA reads TGTGCCAGCAGCCTCCTCGATGAGACTTACGAGCAGTACTTC. Protein product: CASSLLDETYEQYF.

The table lists this clonotype with a few counts. This chain joins TRBV7-3 and TRBJ1-1, with D unresolved. Trimming shortened V by 5 bases and J by 1 base, and 11 bases separated the two germline ends. This CDR3 region has 14 residues. CDR1 is SGHTA, CDR2 FQGTGA, per germline. The CDR3 loop is CASSLIGGNTEAFF. The CDR3 nucleotides are TGTGCCAGCAGCCTCATCGGAGGGAACACTGAAGCTTTCTTT.

This clonotype was recorded a few times. The chain recombines TRBV27 with TRBJ2-2; D is uncertain. In germline, CDR1 is MNHEY, CDR2 SMNVEV (reference sequence). This CDR3 has 14 residues. V lost 5 bases, J lost 4 bases, and 11 bases lay in between. The CDR3 spells CASSPRRATGELFF. In DNA, the CDR3 is TGTGCCAGCAGTCCCAGACGGGCCACCGGGGAGCTGTTTTTT.

This clonotype turned up a few times. V and J are TRBV6-5 and TRBJ1-1; 8 bases are shared with TRBD1. The CDR3 covers 14 residues. The V gene end was trimmed by 7 bases and the J gene end by 3 bases; junction bases not matched to a gene: 7. Germline loops: CDR1 MNHEY, CDR2 SVGAGI. The CDR3 sequence: CASTLQGGDTEAFF. In DNA form, the CDR3 reads TGTGCCAGCACCCTACAGGGGGGGGACACTGAAGCTTTCTTT.

This chain connects TRBV6-5 to TRBJ2-5, with no clear D. Deletions cut 10 bases from V and 1 base from J, with 4 bases between. CDR1 MNHEY and CDR2 SVGAGI come from the germline V gene. This CDR3 has 10 amino acids. The DNA for the CDR3 is TGTGCCACCTTCCAAGAGACCCAGTACTTC. Its translation is CATFQETQYF.

This clonotype occurred a few times. V and J are TRBV12-5 and TRBJ2-5; the D gene is possibly TRBD2 (5 bases). Germline V gene lookup returns CDR1 LGHNT and CDR2 FRNRAP. The V end lost 1 base, the J end lost 5 bases, and 11 bases lay between the germline ends. CDR3 size: 14 residues. The CDR3 DNA reads as TGTGCTAGTGGTTTGGCCCCAGAGCGGGAGACCCAGTACTTC. Amino acid sequence: CASGLAPERETQYF.

This clonotype turned up a few times. V gene TRBV2 combines with J gene TRBJ2-7; tentative D call: TRBD2 (5 bases). The ends were cut back, 2 bases at V and 5 bases at J, with 13 bases in the middle. This CDR3 comprises 14 residues. Germline lookup yields CDR1 SNHLY and CDR2 FYNNEI. The CDR3 DNA reads as TGTGCCAGCAGTGAATGGGGAGAAGTCCACGAGCAGTACTTC. Its translation is CASSEWGEVHEQYF.

The rearrangement uses TRBV5-1 and TRBJ2-7; weak D call: TRBD1 (6 bases). Trimming stripped 4 bases from V and 2 bases from J, with 13 bases between. The germline V gene has CDR1 SGHRS and CDR2 YFSETQ. CDR3 length: 14 amino acids. The CDR3 region has the DNA TGCGCCAGCAGCGTCGGGACATTGACCTACGAGCAGTACTTC. This sequence encodes CASSVGTLTYEQYF.

This clonotype has just a few counts. V usage is TRBV5-1 and J usage is TRBJ2-5, with 11 bases that match TRBD1. Germline CDR1 SGHRS, CDR2 YFSETQ. V lost 4 bases to trimming and J lost 1 base; unmatched junction nucleotides: 3. The CDR3 totals 15 residues. The CDR3 nucleotides read TGCGCCAGCAGCCCGGGACAGGGGGTCCAAGAGACCCAGTACTTC. This translates into CASSPGQGVQETQYF.

This clonotype was observed at least ten times. This CDR3 is CASSQITGTSGYEQYF. As DNA, the CDR3 is TGTGCCAGCAGCCAAATCACCGGGACTAGCGGCTACGAGCAGTACTTC. This sequence joins TRBV4-2 and TRBJ2-7, with 11 bases lining up with TRBD2. This CDR3 region has 16 residues. CDR1 and CDR2 (germline): LGHNA, YNFKEQ. V was pared by 2 bases and J by 3 bases, with 6 bases of the junction left unmatched.

This clonotype was observed a few times. The chain carries TRBV6-6 and TRBJ1-1; a weak D match, TRBD1 (5 bases). Germline CDR1 reads MNHNY; CDR2 reads SVGAGI (reference sequence). The CDR3 consists of 16 residues. V lost 0 bases to trimming and J lost 4 bases, with 15 bases between them. CDR3 sequence reads: CASSYSWEVGGTEAFF. The DNA for the CDR3 is TGTGCCAGCAGTTACTCGTGGGAGGTCGGGGGCACTGAAGCTTTCTTT.

The rearrangement joins TRBV5-6 to TRBJ2-1; 13 nucleotides line up with TRBD2. The ends lost 3 bases at V and 8 bases at J; junction bases unmatched: 5. The CDR3 extends over 15 amino acids. Germline values: CDR1 SGHDT, CDR2 YYEEEE. CDR3 in amino acids: CASSSGTSGVDEQFF. The CDR3, as DNA: TGTGCCAGCAGCTCCGGGACTAGCGGGGTCGATGAGCAGTTCTTC. Full variable domain (outside the CDR3, taken from reference TRBV5-6 and TRBJ2-1): DAGVTQSPTHLIKTRGQQVTLRCSPKSGHDTVSWYQQALGQGPQFIFQYYEEEERQRGNFPDRFSGHQFPNYSSELNVNALLLGDSALYLCASSSGTSGVDEQFFGPGTRLTVL.

This chain connects TRBV6-1 to TRBJ2-7, with D perhaps being TRBD1 or TRBD2 (5 bases each). V dropped 4 bases and J dropped 0 bases, with 10 bases sitting between them. CDR1 and CDR2 (germline): MNHNS, SASEGT. This CDR3 is 14 amino acids long. CDR3 nucleotides: TGTGCCAGCAGTGCCTCCGGGGCCTCCTACGAGCAGTACGTC. Its translation is CASSASGASYEQYV.

V usage is TRBV4-3 and J usage is TRBJ2-1; D call uncertain. V was shortened by 0 bases and J by 9 bases, with 18 bases between the two germline ends. The germline V gene has CDR1 LGHNA and CDR2 YSLEER. This CDR3 comprises 16 residues. In nucleotides, the CDR3 is TGCGCCAGCAGCCAAGATAGTCAGGTAGATAGAGTTGAGCAGTTCTTC. It is translated as CASSQDSQVDRVEQFF.

This clonotype turned up a few times. This chain links TRBV24-1 with TRBJ2-2, with a possible D match to TRBD2 (6 bases). The CDR3 spans 12 residues. Per germline, CDR1 KGHDR and CDR2 SFDVKD. Trimming cost V 9 bases and J 7 bases, with 11 bases left between them. CDR3 coding DNA: TGTGCCACCGCGGGGTTTAGCGGGGAGCTGTTTTTT. Protein: CATAGFSGELFF.

This clonotype was picked up many times. The genes are TRBV7-8 and TRBJ2-4, with a tentative D call TRBD1 (5 bases). V lost 5 bases and J lost 2, with 16 bases in between. Per the germline V gene, CDR1 is SGHVS and CDR2 is FQNEAQ. CDR3 size: 16 residues. In DNA form, the CDR3 reads TGTGCCAGCAGCGCGAATACCAGGGTTACCAAAAACATTCAGTACTTC. This gives the protein CASSANTRVTKNIQYF. The full variable domain, its missing parts supplied by reference TRBV7-8 and TRBJ2-4, is GAGVSQSPRYKVAKRGQDVALRCDPISGHVSLFWYQQALGQGPEFLTYFQNEAQLDKSGLPSDRFFAERPEGSVSTLKIQRTQQEDSAVYLCASSANTRVTKNIQYFGAGTRLSVL.

This chain links TRBV11-1 with TRBJ2-5, with 11 bases fitting TRBD1. This CDR3 region has 16 residues. J lost 7 bases, V lost 4 bases, and 11 bases had no gene match. Germline V CDR1 and CDR2: SGHAT, FQDESV (reference sequence). The CDR3 coding sequence is TGTGCCAGCAGCTCCCCTCGGACAGGGGGCTTTGGGACCCAGTACTTC. Translating it yields CASSSPRTGGFGTQYF.

This clonotype showed up just a few times. This chain connects TRBV11-2 to TRBJ2-1, with 11 bases aligning to TRBD2. Trimming took 5 bases from V and 8 from J; bases not matched to a gene: 17. CDR1 is SGHAT and CDR2 is FQNNGV in the germline V gene. This CDR3 comprises 18 residues. CDR3 DNA sequence: TGTGCCAGCAGCCCTCTTTGGGATAGCGGGGGGGCCTTGGATGAGCAGTTCTTC. Translated: CASSPLWDSGGALDEQFF.